This section outlines one T cell receptor beta chain sequence together with its context. Its antigen is as yet unknown. The sample comes from a study of response to subunit inactivated influenza vaccine. The germline CDR1 and CDR2 sequences are SGDLS and YYNGEE. The V segment lost 0 bases and the J segment 2 bases; nucleotides outside the gene matches: 6. This CDR3 contains 16 residues. Using its own MiXCR run on the RT-PCR reads, TCRdb lists one record per CDR3 protein. The profile shows fewer than 250,000 distinct CDR3 sequences, around 14% of them singletons. Findings and caveats of the study: Every seasonal influenza vaccination brings in few new T cells, the authors suggested.

The TCR sequence derives from a man over 45 who received an inactivated influenza vaccine. The chain uses TRBV9 and TRBJ2-7; TRBD2 agrees at 9 bases. The sample here was CD8+ T cells sorted from PBMCs, taken 5 days after vaccination. The CDR3 protein is CASSVEGGRAPYEQYF. CDR3 sequence (DNA): TGTGCCAGCAGCGTAGAGGGCGGGAGGGCCCCCTACGAGCAGTACTTC.